This T cell receptor beta chain was sequenced for a study of blood T cell repertoires in COVID-19 (dated by TCRdb to the early 2020s). Background on the whole study: The collaborator samples originated in the United States, Italy and Spain and spanned the acute and convalescent phases of COVID-19. The prospective study material was composed of cDNA or gDNA derived from T cells, B-cell-depleted T cells, or PBMCs. The repertoires were released in a freely available public database intended as a resource for research on the immune response to SARS-CoV-2. Where HLA class I and class II types were available, the types were taken from metadata supplied by the sample provider, not from assay-based typing. Nearly every sample came with metadata listing a de-identified subject ID, COVID-19 status, age in years and sex. Samples were obtained from the ongoing ImmuneRACE study (first 160 participants) and from 1,254 subjects provided by 6 global collaborators. Deeply sampled blood TCRbeta repertoires from subjects exposed to, actively infected with, or recovered from COVID-19 were included in the dataset.

The CDR3 numbers 15 residues from cysteine through phenylalanine. Just CDR3 DNA is preserved here, 45 bases in frame from base 1. V loses 4 bases, J loses 2 bases, and the germline ends lie 13 bases apart. The germline V gene provides CDR1 SGHDT and CDR2 YYEEEE. Findings and caveats that apply to the study as a whole: How much clinical and demographic metadata was included differed by source and by participant, and the metadata was provided uncurated.

TCRbeta CDR3 regions were amplified from genomic DNA using the immunoSEQ Assay, a bias-controlled multiplex PCR. On the authors' methods: The number of nucleated cells in each sample was estimated by amplification of reference gene primers within the assay. Sequence reads were collapsed and filtered to measure the absolute abundance of every unique TCRbeta CDR3 rearrangement. For each sample, productive Simpson clonality was calculated by taking the square root of Simpson's diversity index across productive rearrangements. TCRdb provides this immuneACCESS table in a form limited to in-frame rearrangements. Some clones are lacking; in checked studies, under half of them reflect an unresolved V gene, and why the rest are absent is not known. That table furnishes V, J and clone size, whereas the DNA furnished D and trimming. For this sample there are 80,000 to 95,000 clones; around 81% appear just once. The ten biggest clones cover 44% of the sample.

Note on this clone: Its specific antigen is unknown. Base quality data are lacking; no much larger clone is found one base away.

The collaborating institutions used their own protocols to collect whole blood in K2EDTA tubes. Collaborator samples were shipped for TCRbeta analysis as frozen whole blood, isolated PBMCs, or DNA extracted from either sample type. This sequence uses TRBV5-6 and TRBJ1-5; the D region possibly corresponds to TRBD1 (5 bases align). This receptor was taken from a man older than 75 with acute or convalescent COVID-19. The specimen sequenced was peripheral blood. In nucleotides, the sequence is TGTGCCAGCAGCGTTCAGGGTAGGGGCAATCAGCCCCAGCATTTT. Translated, it gives CASSVQGRGNQPQHF.